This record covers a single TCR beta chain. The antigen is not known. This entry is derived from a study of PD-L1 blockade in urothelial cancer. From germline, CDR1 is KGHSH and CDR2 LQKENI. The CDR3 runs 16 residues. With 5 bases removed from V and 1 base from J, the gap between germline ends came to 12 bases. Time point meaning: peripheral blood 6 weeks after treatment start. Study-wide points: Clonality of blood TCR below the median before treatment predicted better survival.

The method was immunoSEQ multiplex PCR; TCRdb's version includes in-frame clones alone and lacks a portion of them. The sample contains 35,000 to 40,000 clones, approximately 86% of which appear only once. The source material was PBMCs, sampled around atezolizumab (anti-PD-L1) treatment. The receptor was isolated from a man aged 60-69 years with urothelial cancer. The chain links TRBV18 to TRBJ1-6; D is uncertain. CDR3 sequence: CASSGTGPSYNSPLHF. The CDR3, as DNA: TGTGCCAGCTCAGGCACGGGTCCTTCCTATAATTCACCCCTCCACTTT.